This TCR beta chain was obtained from a study of graft-versus-host responses after intestinal transplantation. Study details: Tacrolimus plus steroids were given to all recipients for 2 to 4 years, preceded by anti-thymocyte globulin induction.

CDR3 length: 12 residues. V lost 4 bases, J lost 5 bases, and 8 bases lay in between. CDR1 is MDHEN and CDR2 is SYDVKM in the germline V gene. General study findings and limits: Recipient-marrow GvH clones were detected, some having first appeared in ileum or blood. High graft-versus-host to host-versus-graft T cell clonal ratios marked allografts of patients with graft-donor macrochimerism.

The assay was immunoSEQ multiplex PCR, and TCRdb's table has in-frame clones only and misses some. This sample has 7,000 to 9,000 clones, with 69% found just once. Graft tissue processing released intraepithelial and lamina propria lymphocytes. Turning to this clone: The antigen remains undetermined.

The rearrangement uses TRBV28 and TRBJ1-1; no clear D. The source of this sequence is a human patient who received an intestinal transplant, so some T cells may come from the graft donor. Sequenced material: ileum tissue, taken about 240 days after intestinal transplantation. CDR3 in DNA: TGTGCCAGCAGTTCCATCAGGACTGAAGCTTTCTTT. It yields the protein CASSSIRTEAFF.